The 21 T cell receptor beta chains listed next were all sequenced from one sample in a study of CD8+CD57+ T cells in acquired aplastic anemia. CD8+CD57+ cell expansion had been shown by flow cytometry in patients chosen for sequencing. TCR beta VDJ and CDR3 profiling used genomic DNA as template. TCRdb analysed the reads with MiXCR anew, one entry per CDR3 protein. The data hold some 150,000 distinct CDR3 sequences, with roughly 49% observed a single time. The material sequenced was sorted CD4+, CD8+, or CD8+CD57+ T cells (not recorded which) from PBMCs. The receptors were gathered from a human donor with aplastic anemia.

This chain links TRBV11-1 with TRBJ2-4; perhaps TRBD2 as D (5 bases). The germline V gene encodes CDR1 SGHAT and CDR2 FQDESV (reference sequence). Trimming shortened V by 0 bases and J by 0 bases, and 9 bases separated the two germline ends. The CDR3 has 16 amino acids. This CDR3 is CASSLALGVAKNIQYF. The CDR3 bases are TGTGCCAGCAGCTTAGCCCTGGGAGTAGCCAAAAACATTCAGTACTTC. Full variable domain (outside the CDR3, taken from reference TRBV11-1 and TRBJ2-4): EAEVAQSPRYKITEKSQAVAFWCDPISGHATLYWYRQILGQGPELLVQFQDESVVDDSQLPKDRFSAERLKGVDSTLKIQPAELGDSAMYLCASSLALGVAKNIQYFGAGTRLSVL.

The gene calls are TRBV5-1 and TRBJ2-1, with D tentatively TRBD2 (6 bases). The CDR3 has 15 amino acids. Trimming pared 2 bases from V and 7 bases from J, leaving 16 bases between. CDR1 SGHRS and CDR2 YFSETQ come from the germline V gene. The CDR3, as DNA: TGCGCCAGCAGCTTTGGAGGGATAGGCAGGAATGAGCAGTTCTTC. Translating gives CASSFGGIGRNEQFF.

V is TRBV15 and J is TRBJ2-1; 7 bases match TRBD2. CDR1 is LNHNV and CDR2 is YYDKDF in the germline V gene (reference sequence). The CDR3 extends over 12 amino acids. J lost 9 bases, V lost 7 bases, and 6 bases had no gene match. In DNA, the CDR3 is TGTGCCACCATCACTAGCGTGGGTGAGCAGTTCTTC. Translating gives CATITSVGEQFF.

The chain couples TRBV10-3 to TRBJ2-7, with D unresolved. With 3 bases removed from V and 0 bases from J, the gap between germline ends came to 12 bases. This CDR3 region has 15 residues. Germline V gene lookup returns CDR1 ENHRY and CDR2 SYGVKD. The CDR3 DNA reads as TGTGCCATCAGTGATAGGTGGAGTAGCTCCTACGAGCAGTACTTC. Protein sequence: CAISDRWSSSYEQYF.

This clonotype is a singleton in its sample. The chain joins TRBV20-1 to TRBJ2-5; a possible D gene is TRBD1 (5 bases). CDR1 DFQATT and CDR2 SNEGSKA come from the germline V gene (reference sequence). V was pared by 2 bases and J by 5 bases, with 15 bases between. This CDR3 has 14 residues. Written as DNA, the CDR3 is TGCAGTGCTAGAACGGGCAGGGTCTCCGAGACCCAGTACTTC. Protein: CSARTGRVSETQYF.

The V call is TRBV20-1, the J call TRBJ2-7; D unclear. This CDR3 region has 14 residues. Germline V gene data show CDR1 as DFQATT and CDR2 as SNEGSKA (reference sequence). The V end lost 0 bases, the J end lost 3 bases, and 12 bases lay between the germline ends. CDR3 in DNA: TGCAGTGCTAGAGATACAGCAGCTTACTACGAGCAGTACTTC. Amino acid sequence: CSARDTAAYYEQYF.

This sequence joins TRBV24-1 and TRBJ2-1, with no clear D. With 5 bases removed from V and 1 base from J, the gap between germline ends came to 14 bases. The CDR3 has 16 amino acids. Per germline, CDR1 KGHDR and CDR2 SFDVKD. Written as DNA, the CDR3 is TGTGCCACCAGTGCCCGGACGAGCAGGTCCTACAATGAGCAGTTCTTC. This gives the protein CATSARTSRSYNEQFF.

About this clonotype: A much bigger clone sits one base away, suggesting this may be a read error. The chain recombines TRBV5-1 with TRBJ1-4; D not resolved. The V gene's germline CDR1 is SGHRS and CDR2 YFSETQ. The CDR3 is 14 residues long. The CDR3 here is CASSPGPVRERLFF. The CDR3 nucleotides read TGCGCCAGCAGCCCCGGACCGGTTCGGGAAAGACTGTTTTTT.

This clonotype has more than one count but fewer than ten. This sequence joins TRBV24-1 and TRBJ1-5, with D possibly TRBD1 on 5 matching bases. V lost 3 bases, J lost 4 bases, and 9 bases lay in between. CDR1 is KGHDR and CDR2 is SFDVKD in the germline V gene. The CDR3 is 14 residues long. CDR3 DNA sequence: TGTGCCACCAGTGATACAGGCCAAAATCAGCCCCAGCATTTT. Protein sequence: CATSDTGQNQPQHF.

This clonotype was seen many times. This sequence joins TRBV4-2 and TRBJ1-3; TRBD1 agrees at 7 bases. Per the germline V gene, CDR1 is LGHNA and CDR2 is YNFKEQ. The CDR3 spans 15 residues. The V segment lost 4 bases and the J segment 2 bases; nucleotides outside the gene matches: 5. This CDR3 is CASSPDRAPGNTIYF. The CDR3 coding sequence is TGTGCCAGCAGCCCCGACAGGGCCCCTGGAAACACCATATATTTT.

This clonotype was detected many times. The chain carries TRBV15 and TRBJ2-2; 8 bases are a match to TRBD1. Germline loops: CDR1 LNHNV, CDR2 YYDKDF (reference sequence). J was trimmed by 7 bases and V by 8 bases; bases with no gene match: 9. The length of the CDR3 is 14 residues. The CDR3 reads CATRGQGTVGELFF. CDR3 coding DNA: TGTGCCACCCGTGGACAGGGAACGGTCGGGGAGCTGTTTTTT.

CDR3 amino acids: CASSIERTSGYTF. CDR3 in DNA: TGTGCCAGTAGTATAGAAAGGACTAGTGGCTACACCTTC. J is TRBJ1-2 and V is TRBV19; D is uncertain. There are 13 residues in the CDR3. Germline V gives CDR1 LNHDA, CDR2 SQIVND (reference sequence). V was cut by 0 bases and J by 7 bases, with 9 bases left in between.

This clonotype occurred many times. The chain is built from TRBV25-1 and TRBJ1-3, with D possibly TRBD1 on 6 matching bases. CDR3 size: 14 residues. With 4 bases removed from V and 3 bases from J, the gap between germline ends came to 10 bases. CDR1 is MGHDK and CDR2 is SYGVNS in the germline V gene. CDR3 DNA: TGTGCCAGCAGTGGTGGGGGCTTTGGAAACACCATATATTTT. Translation gives CASSGGGFGNTIYF.

Notes on this clonotype: One base away lies a much larger clone, so this may be a sequencing read error. This chain links TRBV13 with TRBJ2-7; D is perhaps TRBD2 (6 bases). The CDR3 is 15 residues long. Germline CDR1 and CDR2: PRHDT and FYEKMQ (reference sequence). CDR3 DNA: TGTTCCAGCAGCTCCTTGGAGGGTTTCTCCTACGAGCAGTACTTC. This codes for CSSSSLEGFSYEQYF.

The table lists this clonotype with many counts. The genes are TRBV29-1 and TRBJ1-1, with D hard to call. This CDR3 comprises 11 residues. Trimming removed 0 bases at V and 8 bases at J, with 7 bases between. The V gene's germline CDR1 is SQVTM and CDR2 ANQGSEA. This CDR3 reads CSVEEGTEAFF. The CDR3 DNA reads TGCAGCGTTGAAGAAGGAACAGAAGCTTTCTTT. Full variable domain (rest looked up from reference TRBV29-1 and TRBJ1-1): SAVISQKPSRDICQRGTSLTIQCQVDSQVTMMFWYRQQPGQSLTLIATANQGSEATYESGFVIDKFPISRPNLTFSTLTVSNMSPEDSSIYLCSVEEGTEAFFGQGTRLTVV.

The chain recombines TRBV10-1 with TRBJ1-6, with 11 bases lining up with TRBD1. The J segment lost 8 bases and the V segment lost 8 bases, leaving 8 bases of the junction unmatched. The CDR3 contains 15 residues. The germline V gene has CDR1 WNHNN and CDR2 SYGVQD (reference sequence). CDR3 sequence reads: CASWGGTGGDSPLHF. The CDR3 coding sequence is TGCGCCAGCTGGGGTGGGACAGGGGGAGATTCACCCCTCCACTTT.

The chain links TRBV11-2 to TRBJ2-5; TRBD1 or TRBD2 may be the D gene (5 bases each). Looked up from germline, CDR1 is SGHAT and CDR2 is FQNNGV. This CDR3 spans 14 amino acids. V was cut by 3 bases and J by 7 bases, with 15 bases left in between. This CDR3 is CASSFSEGRRTQYF. The CDR3 DNA reads TGTGCCAGCAGCTTCAGCGAGGGGCGTAGGACCCAGTACTTC.

This clonotype was recorded many times. The J gene is TRBJ2-3, the V gene TRBV3-1; 8 bases are shared with TRBD2. CDR1 is LGHDT and CDR2 is YNNKEL in the germline V gene (reference sequence). V shed 5 bases and J 0 bases; nucleotides not matched to a gene: 7. The CDR3 runs 16 residues. The CDR3 is CASSITSGSSTDTQYF. Here the CDR3 DNA reads TGTGCCAGCAGCATCACTAGCGGTTCTAGCACAGATACGCAGTATTTT.

The rearrangement links TRBV29-1 to TRBJ1-2, with D hard to call. V gave up 3 bases and J gave up 5 bases, with 16 bases separating them. The CDR3 sequence is 14 residues long. In germline, CDR1 is SQVTM, CDR2 ANQGSEA. The CDR3 coding sequence is TGCAGCGTTGAGTTCCGGGGATTTCCATATGGCTACACCTTC. Its translation: CSVEFRGFPYGYTF. The full variable domain, completed using reference TRBV29-1 and TRBJ1-2, is SAVISQKPSRDICQRGTSLTIQCQVDSQVTMMFWYRQQPGQSLTLIATANQGSEATYESGFVIDKFPISRPNLTFSTLTVSNMSPEDSSIYLCSVEFRGFPYGYTFGSGTRLTVV.

The chain recombines TRBV7-7 with TRBJ2-5; 11 bases align to TRBD2. The CDR3 is made up of 16 amino acids. Germline assignment: CDR1 SSHAT and CDR2 FNYEAQ (reference sequence). J gave up 2 bases and V 3 bases, and 5 bases lay outside the gene matches. CDR3 in DNA: TGTGCCAGCAGCTTCGGACTAGCGGGCGCGCAAGAGACCCAGTACTTC. Translating it yields CASSFGLAGAQETQYF.

The genes are TRBV20-1 and TRBJ1-1; 7 positions match TRBD1. Trimming at V came to 7 bases and at J to 7 bases, leaving 6 bases not matched to a gene. This CDR3 is built from 11 residues. Germline V gene sequence: CDR1 DFQATT, CDR2 SNEGSKA (reference sequence). CDR3 sequence: CSEVDRDEAFF. The CDR3 region has the DNA TGCAGTGAAGTAGACAGGGATGAAGCTTTCTTT.